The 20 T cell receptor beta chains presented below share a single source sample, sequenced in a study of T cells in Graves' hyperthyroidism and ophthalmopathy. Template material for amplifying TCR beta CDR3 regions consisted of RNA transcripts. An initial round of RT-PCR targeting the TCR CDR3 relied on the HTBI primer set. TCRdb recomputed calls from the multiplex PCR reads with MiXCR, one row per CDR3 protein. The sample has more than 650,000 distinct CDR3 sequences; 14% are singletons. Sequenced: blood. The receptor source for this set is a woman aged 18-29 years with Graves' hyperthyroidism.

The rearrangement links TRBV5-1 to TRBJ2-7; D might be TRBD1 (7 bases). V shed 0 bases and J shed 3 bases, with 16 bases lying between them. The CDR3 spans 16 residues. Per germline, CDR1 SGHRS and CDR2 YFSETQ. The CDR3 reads CASSLGGGGGHYEQYF. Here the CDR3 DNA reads TGCGCCAGCAGCTTGGGGGGTGGAGGGGGCCACTACGAGCAGTACTTC.

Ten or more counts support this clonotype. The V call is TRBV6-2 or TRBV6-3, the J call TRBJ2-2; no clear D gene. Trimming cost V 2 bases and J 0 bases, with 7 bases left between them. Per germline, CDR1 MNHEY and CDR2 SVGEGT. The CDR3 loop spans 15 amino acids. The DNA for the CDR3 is TGTGCCAGCAGTTACACCAGGACGAACACCGGGGAGCTGTTTTTT. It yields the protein CASSYTRTNTGELFF.

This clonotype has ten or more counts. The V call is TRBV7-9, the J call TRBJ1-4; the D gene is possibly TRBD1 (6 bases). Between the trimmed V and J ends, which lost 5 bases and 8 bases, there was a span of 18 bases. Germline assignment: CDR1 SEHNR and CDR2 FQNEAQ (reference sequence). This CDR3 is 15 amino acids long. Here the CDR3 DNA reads TGTGCCAGCAGCATCCGGGACACAGGCAAGGAAAAACTGTTTTTT. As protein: CASSIRDTGKEKLFF.

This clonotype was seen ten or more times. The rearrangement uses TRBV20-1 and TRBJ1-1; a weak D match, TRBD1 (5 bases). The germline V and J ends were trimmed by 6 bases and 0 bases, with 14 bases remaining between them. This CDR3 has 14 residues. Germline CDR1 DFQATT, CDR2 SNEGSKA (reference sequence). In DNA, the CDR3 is TGCAGTGCATGGATAGGGACTATGAACACTGAAGCTTTCTTT. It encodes CSAWIGTMNTEAFF.

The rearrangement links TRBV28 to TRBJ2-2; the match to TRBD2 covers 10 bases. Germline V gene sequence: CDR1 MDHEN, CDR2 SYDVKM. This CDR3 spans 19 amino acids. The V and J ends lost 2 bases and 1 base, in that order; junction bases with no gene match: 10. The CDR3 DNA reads TGTGCCAGCAGTTTACATAGTCAGCGGGAGGGCCGGAACACCGGGGAGCTGTTTTTT. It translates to CASSLHSQREGRNTGELFF.

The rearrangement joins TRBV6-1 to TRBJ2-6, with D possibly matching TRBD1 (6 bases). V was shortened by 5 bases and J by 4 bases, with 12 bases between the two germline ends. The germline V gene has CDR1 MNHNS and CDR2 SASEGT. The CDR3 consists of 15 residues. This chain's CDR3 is CASSLHRAGANVLTF. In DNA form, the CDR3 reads TGTGCCAGCAGTCTCCACAGGGCCGGGGCCAACGTCCTGACTTTC.

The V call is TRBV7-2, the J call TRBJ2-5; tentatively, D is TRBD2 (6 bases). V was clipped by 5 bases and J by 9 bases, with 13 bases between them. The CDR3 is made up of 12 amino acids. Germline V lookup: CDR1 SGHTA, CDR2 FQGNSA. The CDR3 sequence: CASSPRWEAQYF. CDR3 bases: TGTGCCAGCAGCCCGCGGTGGGAGGCCCAGTACTTC.

In DNA form, the CDR3 reads TGTGCCAGCAGTTACTCTTCTCCTAGCTCCTATAATTCACCCCTCCACTTT. Protein: CASSYSSPSSYNSPLHF. V usage is TRBV6-5 and J usage is TRBJ1-6; D remains ambiguous. CDR1 and CDR2 from the germline V gene are MNHEY and SVGAGI. The length of the CDR3 is 17 residues. Trimming took off 0 bases at V and 0 bases at J, with 9 bases between the two ends.

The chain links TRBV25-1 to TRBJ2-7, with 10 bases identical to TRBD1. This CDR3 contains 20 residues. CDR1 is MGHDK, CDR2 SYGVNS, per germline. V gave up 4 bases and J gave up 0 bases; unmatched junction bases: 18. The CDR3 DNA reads TGTGCCAGCAGTGGAATCCGGGACAGGGGACGCGTAAGGAGCTCCTACGAGCAGTACTTC. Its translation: CASSGIRDRGRVRSSYEQYF.

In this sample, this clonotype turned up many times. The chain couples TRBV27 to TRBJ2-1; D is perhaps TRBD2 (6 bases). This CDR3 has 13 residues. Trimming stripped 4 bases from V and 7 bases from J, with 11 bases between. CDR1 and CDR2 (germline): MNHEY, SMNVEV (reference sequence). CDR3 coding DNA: TGTGCCAGCAGTTCCCTAGCGTATAATGAGCAGTTCTTC. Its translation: CASSSLAYNEQFF.

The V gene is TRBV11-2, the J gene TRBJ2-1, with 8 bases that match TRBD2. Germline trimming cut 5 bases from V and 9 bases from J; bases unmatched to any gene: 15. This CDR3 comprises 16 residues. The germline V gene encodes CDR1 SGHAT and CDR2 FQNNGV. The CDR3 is CASSQDLGAGDGEQFF. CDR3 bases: TGTGCCAGCAGCCAAGATTTGGGAGCGGGAGATGGTGAGCAGTTCTTC.

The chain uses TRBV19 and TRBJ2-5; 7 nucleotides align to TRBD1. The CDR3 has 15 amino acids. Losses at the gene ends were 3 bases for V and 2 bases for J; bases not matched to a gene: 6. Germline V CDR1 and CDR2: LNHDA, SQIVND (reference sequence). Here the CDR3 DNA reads TGTGCCAGTAGTATGGACAGGCCGGGGCAAGAGACCCAGTACTTC. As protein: CASSMDRPGQETQYF.

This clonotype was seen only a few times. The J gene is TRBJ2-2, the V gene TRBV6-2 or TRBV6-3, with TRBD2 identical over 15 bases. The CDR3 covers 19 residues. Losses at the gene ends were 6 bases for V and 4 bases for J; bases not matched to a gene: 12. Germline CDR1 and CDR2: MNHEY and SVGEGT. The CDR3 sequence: CASSPGTSGRWVSTGELFF. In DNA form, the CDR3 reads TGTGCCAGCAGCCCCGGGACTAGCGGGAGGTGGGTCTCCACCGGGGAGCTGTTTTTT.

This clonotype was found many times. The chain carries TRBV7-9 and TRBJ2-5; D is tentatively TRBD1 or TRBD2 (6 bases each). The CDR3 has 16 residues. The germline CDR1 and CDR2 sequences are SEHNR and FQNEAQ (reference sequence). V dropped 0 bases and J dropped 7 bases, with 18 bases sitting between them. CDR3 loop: CASSLAGGPPMGTQYF. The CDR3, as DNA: TGTGCCAGCAGCTTAGCCGGGGGCCCCCCAATGGGGACCCAGTACTTC.

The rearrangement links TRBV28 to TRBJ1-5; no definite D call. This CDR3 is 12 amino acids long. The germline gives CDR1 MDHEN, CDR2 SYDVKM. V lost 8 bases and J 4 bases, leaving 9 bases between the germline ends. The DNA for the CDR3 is TGTGCCAGCTACGTCTGGAATCAGCCCCAGCATTTT. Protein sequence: CASYVWNQPQHF. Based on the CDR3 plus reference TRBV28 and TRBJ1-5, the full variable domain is DVKVTQSSRYLVKRTGEKVFLECVQDMDHENMFWYRQDPGLGLRLIYFSYDVKMKEKGDIPEGYSVSREKKERFSLILESASTNQTSMYLCASYVWNQPQHFGDGTRLSIL.

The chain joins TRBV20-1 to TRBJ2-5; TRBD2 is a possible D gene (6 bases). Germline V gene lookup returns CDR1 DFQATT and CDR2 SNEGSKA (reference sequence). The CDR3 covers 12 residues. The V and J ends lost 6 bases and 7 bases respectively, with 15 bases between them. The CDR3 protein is CSAEGGRGTQYF. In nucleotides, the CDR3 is TGCAGTGCCGAAGGTGGGCGGGGGACCCAGTACTTC.

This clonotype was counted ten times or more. CDR3 in amino acids: CASTMAGHNEQFF. The CDR3 DNA reads as TGTGCCAGCACCATGGCGGGCCACAATGAGCAGTTCTTC. This rearrangement joins TRBV28 to TRBJ2-1, with a weak D call TRBD2 (5 bases). V lost 7 bases, J lost 5 bases, and 12 bases lay in between. CDR1 is MDHEN and CDR2 is SYDVKM in the germline V gene. The CDR3 loop spans 13 amino acids.

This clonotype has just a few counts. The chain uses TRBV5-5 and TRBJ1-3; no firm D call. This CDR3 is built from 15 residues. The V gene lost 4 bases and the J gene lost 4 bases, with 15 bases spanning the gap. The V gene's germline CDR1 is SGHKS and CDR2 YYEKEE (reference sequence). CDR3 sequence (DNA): TGTGCCAGCAGCCGGCAACAGAACCTCGGAAACACCATATATTTT. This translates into CASSRQQNLGNTIYF.

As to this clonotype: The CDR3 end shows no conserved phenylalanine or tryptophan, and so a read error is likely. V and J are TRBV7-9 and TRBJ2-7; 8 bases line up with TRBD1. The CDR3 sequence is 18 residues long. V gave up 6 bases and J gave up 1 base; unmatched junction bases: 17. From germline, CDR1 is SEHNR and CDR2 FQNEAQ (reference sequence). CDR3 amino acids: CASRGTGTESPESYEQYL. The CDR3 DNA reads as TGTGCCAGCAGGGGGACAGGCACGGAATCTCCAGAGTCCTACGAGCAGTACTTG.

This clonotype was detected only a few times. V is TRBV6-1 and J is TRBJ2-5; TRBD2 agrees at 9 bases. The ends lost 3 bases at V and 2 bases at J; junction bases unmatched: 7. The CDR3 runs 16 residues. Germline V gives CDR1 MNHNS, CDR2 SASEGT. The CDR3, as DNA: TGTGCCAGCAGTGAGAGTAGCGGGAGCGGGCAAGAGACCCAGTACTTC. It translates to CASSESSGSGQETQYF.